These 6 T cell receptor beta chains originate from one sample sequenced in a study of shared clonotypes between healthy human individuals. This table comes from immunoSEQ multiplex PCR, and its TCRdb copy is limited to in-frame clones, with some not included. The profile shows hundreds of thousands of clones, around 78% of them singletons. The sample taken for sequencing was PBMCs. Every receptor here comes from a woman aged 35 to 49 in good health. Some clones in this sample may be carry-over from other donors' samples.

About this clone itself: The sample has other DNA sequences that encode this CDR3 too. This CDR3 is CASSIGDSNQPQHF. The CDR3 DNA is TGTGCCAGTAGTATAGGGGACAGTAATCAGCCCCAGCATTTT. The chain recombines TRBV19 with TRBJ1-5; 7 bases are shared with TRBD1. Unmatched junction bases numbered 1, after V lost 1 base and J lost 4 bases. CDR1 is LNHDA, CDR2 SQIVND, per germline (reference sequence). The CDR3 totals 14 residues.

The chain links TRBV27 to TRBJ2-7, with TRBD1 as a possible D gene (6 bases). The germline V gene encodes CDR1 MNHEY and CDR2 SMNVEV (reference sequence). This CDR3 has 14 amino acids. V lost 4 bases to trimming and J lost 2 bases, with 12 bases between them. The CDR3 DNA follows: TGTGCCAGCAGTTGGGGGCGGCGGGCCTACGAGCAGTACTTC. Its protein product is CASSWGRRAYEQYF.

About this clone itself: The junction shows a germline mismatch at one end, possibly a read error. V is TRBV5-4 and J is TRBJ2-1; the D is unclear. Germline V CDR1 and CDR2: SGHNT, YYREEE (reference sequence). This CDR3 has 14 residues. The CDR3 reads CASSQGLAYNEQFF. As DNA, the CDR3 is TGCGCCAGCAGCCAAGGGCTAGCCTACAATGAGCAGTTCTTC.

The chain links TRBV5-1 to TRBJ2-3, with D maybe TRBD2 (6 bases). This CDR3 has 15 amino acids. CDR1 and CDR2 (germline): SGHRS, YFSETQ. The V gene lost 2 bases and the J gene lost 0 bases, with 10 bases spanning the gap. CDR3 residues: CASSFRGMSTDTQYF. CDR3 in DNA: TGCGCCAGCAGCTTCCGCGGGATGAGCACAGATACGCAGTATTTT. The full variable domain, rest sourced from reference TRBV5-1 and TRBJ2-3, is KAGVTQTPRYLIKTRGQQVTLSCSPISGHRSVSWYQQTPGQGLQFLFEYFSETQRNKGNFPGRFSGRQFSNSRSEMNVSTLELGDSALYLCASSFRGMSTDTQYFGPGTRLTVL.

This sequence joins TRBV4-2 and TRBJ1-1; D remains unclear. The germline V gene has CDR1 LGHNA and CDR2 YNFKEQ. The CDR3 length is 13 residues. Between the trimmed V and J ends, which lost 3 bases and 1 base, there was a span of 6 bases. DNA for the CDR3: TGTGCCAGCAGCCACACGGAGAACACTGAAGCTTTCTTT. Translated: CASSHTENTEAFF.

CDR3 sequence: CASRGPSTDTQYF. CDR3 coding DNA: TGTGCCAGCAGGGGTCCTAGCACAGATACGCAGTATTTT. The chain couples TRBV6-5 to TRBJ2-3, with unresolved D. CDR1 MNHEY and CDR2 SVGAGI come from the germline V gene. V was trimmed by 6 bases and J by 0 bases, leaving 7 bases between them. The CDR3 runs 13 residues.